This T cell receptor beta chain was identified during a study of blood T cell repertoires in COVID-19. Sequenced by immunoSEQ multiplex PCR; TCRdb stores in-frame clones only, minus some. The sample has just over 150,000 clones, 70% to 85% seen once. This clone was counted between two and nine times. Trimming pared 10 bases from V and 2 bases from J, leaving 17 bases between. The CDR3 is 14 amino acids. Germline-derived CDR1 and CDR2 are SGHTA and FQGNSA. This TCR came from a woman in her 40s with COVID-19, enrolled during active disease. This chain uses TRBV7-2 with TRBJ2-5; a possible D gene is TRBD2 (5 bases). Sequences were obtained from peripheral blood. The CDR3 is CATQVGAGQETQYF. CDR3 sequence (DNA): TGTGCCACCCAGGTGGGCGCGGGTCAAGAGACCCAGTACTTC.